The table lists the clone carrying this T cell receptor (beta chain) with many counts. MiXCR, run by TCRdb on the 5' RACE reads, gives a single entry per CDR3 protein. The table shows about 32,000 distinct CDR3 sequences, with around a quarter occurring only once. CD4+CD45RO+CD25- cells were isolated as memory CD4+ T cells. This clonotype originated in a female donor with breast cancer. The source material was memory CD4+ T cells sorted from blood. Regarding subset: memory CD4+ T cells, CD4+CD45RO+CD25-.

The CDR3 nucleotides read TGTGCCAGCAGCTTAACGTACCCCCCCAGGGTTAGTACAGATACGCAGTATTTT. It specifies CASSLTYPPRVSTDTQYF. V is TRBV7-9 and J is TRBJ2-3; TRBD1 is a possible D gene (5 bases). The CDR3 is made up of 18 amino acids. Trimming stripped 2 bases from V and 3 bases from J, with 21 bases between. Germline V CDR1 and CDR2: SEHNR, FQNEAQ (reference sequence). The full variable domain, completed using reference TRBV7-9 and TRBJ2-3, is DTGVSQNPRHKITKRGQNVTFRCDPISEHNRLYWYRQTLGQGPEFLTYFQNEAQLEKSRLLSDRFSAERPKGSFSTLEIQRTEQGDSAMYLCASSLTYPPRVSTDTQYFGPGTRLTVL.